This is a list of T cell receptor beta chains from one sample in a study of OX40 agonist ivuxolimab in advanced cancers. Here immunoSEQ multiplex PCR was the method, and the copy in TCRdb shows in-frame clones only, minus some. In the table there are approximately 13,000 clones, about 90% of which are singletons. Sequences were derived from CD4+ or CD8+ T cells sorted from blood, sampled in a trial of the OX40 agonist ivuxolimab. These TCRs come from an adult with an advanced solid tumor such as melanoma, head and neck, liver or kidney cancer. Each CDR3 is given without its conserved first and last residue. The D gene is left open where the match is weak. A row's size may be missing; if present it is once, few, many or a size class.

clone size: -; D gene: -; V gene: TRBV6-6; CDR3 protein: ASSYFGETQY
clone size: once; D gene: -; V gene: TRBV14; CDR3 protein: ASSQDDPGELF
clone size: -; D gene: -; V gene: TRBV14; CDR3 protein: ASSPPANYGYT
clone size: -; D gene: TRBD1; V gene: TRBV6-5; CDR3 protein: ASTRGTGAHEQY
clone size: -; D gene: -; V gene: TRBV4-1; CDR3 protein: ASSQSSLTDTQY
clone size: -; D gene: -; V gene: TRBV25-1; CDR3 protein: ASSETVGMNTEAF
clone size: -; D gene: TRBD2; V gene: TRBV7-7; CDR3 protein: ASSASGGVHNEQF
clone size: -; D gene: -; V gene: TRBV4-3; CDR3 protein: ASSQDWGYSYEQY
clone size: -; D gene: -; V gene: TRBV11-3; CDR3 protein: ASSSLGSTMNTEAF
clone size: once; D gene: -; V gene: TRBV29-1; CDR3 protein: SVPRGGDYGYT
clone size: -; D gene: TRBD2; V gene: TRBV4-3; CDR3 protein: ASSQDLREEETQY
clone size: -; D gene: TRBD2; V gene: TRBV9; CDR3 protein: ASSVALLAGVHEQF
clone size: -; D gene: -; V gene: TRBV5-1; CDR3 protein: ASSLGVEQF
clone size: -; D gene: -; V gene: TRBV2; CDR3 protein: ASSDRGLNYEQY
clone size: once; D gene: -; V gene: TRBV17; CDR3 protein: ASSPWTGAYEQY
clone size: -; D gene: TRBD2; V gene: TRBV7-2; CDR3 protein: ASSPTSGRADTQY
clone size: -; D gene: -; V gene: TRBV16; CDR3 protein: ASSQEWRVNNQPQH
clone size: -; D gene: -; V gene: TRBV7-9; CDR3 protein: ASSLEQTFWNTEAF
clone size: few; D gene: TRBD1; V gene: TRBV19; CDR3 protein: ASRGTGEYEQY
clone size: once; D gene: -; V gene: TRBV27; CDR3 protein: ASSLSVNTEAF
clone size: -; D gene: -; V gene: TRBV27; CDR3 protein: ASSLSEGYEQY
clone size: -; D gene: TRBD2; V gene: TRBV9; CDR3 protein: ASGPSGGPNEQF
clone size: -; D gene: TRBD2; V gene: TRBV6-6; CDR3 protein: ASRAASGAYNEQF
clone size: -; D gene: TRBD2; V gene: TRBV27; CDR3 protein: ASSFSGRAYEQY
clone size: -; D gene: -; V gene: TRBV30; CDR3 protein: AWSVNEQY
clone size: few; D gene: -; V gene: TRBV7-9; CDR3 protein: ASTPGTSRRANEKLF
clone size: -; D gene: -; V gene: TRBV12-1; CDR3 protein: ASSFEGPRMEPQH
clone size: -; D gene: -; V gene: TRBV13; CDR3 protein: ASSPLGALDEQY
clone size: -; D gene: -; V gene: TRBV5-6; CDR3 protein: ASSLVAKNIQY
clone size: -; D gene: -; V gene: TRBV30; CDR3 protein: AWNDVLAGGWGTGELF
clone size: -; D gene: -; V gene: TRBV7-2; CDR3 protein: ASRGTERSGNTIY
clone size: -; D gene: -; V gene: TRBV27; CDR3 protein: ASTPSSYNEQF
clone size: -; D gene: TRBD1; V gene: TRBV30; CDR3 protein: AWRTGDRYT